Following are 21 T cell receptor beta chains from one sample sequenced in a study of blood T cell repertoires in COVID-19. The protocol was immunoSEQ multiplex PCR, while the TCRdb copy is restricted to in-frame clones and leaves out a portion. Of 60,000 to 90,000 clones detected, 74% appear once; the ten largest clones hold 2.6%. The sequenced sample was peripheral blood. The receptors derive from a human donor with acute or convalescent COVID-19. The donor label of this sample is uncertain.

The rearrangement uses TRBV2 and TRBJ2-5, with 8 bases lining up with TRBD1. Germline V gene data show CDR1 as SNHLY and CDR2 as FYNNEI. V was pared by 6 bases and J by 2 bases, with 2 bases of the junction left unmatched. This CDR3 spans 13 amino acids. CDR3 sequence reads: CASSGDRQETQYF. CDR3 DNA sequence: TGTGCCAGCAGCGGGGACAGGCAAGAGACCCAGTACTTC.

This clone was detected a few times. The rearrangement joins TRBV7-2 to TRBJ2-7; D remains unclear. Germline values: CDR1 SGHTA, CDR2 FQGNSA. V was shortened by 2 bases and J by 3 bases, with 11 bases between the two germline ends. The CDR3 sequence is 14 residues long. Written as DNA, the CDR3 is TGTGCCAGCAGCTTATTCCCGGTCCGCTACGAGCAGTACTTC. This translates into CASSLFPVRYEQYF.

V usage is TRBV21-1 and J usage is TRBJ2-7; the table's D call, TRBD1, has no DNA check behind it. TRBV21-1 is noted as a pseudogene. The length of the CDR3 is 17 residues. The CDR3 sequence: CASSKVGPAGGRYEQYV. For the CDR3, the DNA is TGTGCCAGCAGCAAGGTAGGGCCGGCAGGGGGCAGGTACGAGCAGTACGTC.

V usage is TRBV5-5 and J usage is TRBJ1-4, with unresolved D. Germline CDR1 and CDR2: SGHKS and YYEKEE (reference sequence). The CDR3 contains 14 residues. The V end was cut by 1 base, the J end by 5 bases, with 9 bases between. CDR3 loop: CASSLNSQNEKLFF. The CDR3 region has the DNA TGTGCCAGCAGCTTGAACAGCCAAAATGAAAAACTGTTTTTT.

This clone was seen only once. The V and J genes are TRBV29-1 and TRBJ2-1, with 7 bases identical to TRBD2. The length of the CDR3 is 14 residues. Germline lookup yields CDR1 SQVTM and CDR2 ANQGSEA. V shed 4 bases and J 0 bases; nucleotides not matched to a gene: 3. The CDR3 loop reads CSVGGGGSYNEQFF. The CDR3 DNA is TGCAGCGTTGGGGGCGGGGGCTCCTACAATGAGCAGTTCTTC.

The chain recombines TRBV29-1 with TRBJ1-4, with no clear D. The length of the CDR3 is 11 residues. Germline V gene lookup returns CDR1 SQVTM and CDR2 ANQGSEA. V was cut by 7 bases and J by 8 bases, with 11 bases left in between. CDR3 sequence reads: CSALKSEKLFF. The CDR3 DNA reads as TGCAGCGCACTAAAATCCGAAAAACTGTTTTTT. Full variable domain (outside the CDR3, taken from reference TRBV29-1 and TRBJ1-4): SAVISQKPSRDICQRGTSLTIQCQVDSQVTMMFWYRQQPGQSLTLIATANQGSEATYESGFVIDKFPISRPNLTFSTLTVSNMSPEDSSIYLCSALKSEKLFFGSGTQLSVL.

The CDR3 sequence: CASSTGTGGPQRQYF. The CDR3 region has the DNA TGTGCCAGCAGCACCGGGACAGGGGGCCCCCAGCGGCAGTACTTC. The chain links TRBV6-6 to TRBJ2-7; 12 bases map to TRBD1. CDR3 length: 15 residues. Germline V gives CDR1 MNHNY, CDR2 SVGAGI (reference sequence). J gave up 9 bases and V 6 bases, and 12 bases lay outside the gene matches.

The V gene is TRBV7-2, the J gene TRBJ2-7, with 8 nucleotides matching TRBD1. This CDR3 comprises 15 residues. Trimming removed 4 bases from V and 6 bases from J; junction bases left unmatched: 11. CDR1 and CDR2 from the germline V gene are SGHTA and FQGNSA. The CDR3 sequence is CASSSRGQGSSEQYF. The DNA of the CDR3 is TGTGCCAGCAGCTCCCGAGGACAGGGATCTTCCGAGCAGTACTTC.

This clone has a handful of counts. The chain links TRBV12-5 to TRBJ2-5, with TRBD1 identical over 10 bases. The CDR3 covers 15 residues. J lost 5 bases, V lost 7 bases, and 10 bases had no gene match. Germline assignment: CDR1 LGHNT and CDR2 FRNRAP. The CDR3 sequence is CASAHGDRGRETQYF. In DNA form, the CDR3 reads TGTGCTAGTGCCCACGGGGACAGGGGTAGGGAGACCCAGTACTTC.

The CDR3 DNA follows: TGTGCCAGCAGCCCCGCTGACAGGGGTTCTGGAAACACCATATATTTT. Translated: CASSPADRGSGNTIYF. This chain links TRBV28 with TRBJ1-3, with 8 bases lining up with TRBD1. With V trimmed by 6 bases and J by 1 base, 8 bases remained unmatched. CDR1 is MDHEN, CDR2 SYDVKM, per germline. This CDR3 has 16 residues.

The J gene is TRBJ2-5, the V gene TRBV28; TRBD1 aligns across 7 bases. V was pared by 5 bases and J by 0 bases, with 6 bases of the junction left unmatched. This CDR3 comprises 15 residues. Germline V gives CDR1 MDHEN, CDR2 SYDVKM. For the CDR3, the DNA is TGTGCCAGCAGTCCCGGGACAGCGTACCAAGAGACCCAGTACTTC. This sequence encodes CASSPGTAYQETQYF.

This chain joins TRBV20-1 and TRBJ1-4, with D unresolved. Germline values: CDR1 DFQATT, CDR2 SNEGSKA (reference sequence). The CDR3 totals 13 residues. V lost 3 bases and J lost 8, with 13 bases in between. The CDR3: CSASSAGNEKLFF. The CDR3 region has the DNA TGCAGTGCTAGTTCAGCAGGAAACGAAAAACTGTTTTTT.

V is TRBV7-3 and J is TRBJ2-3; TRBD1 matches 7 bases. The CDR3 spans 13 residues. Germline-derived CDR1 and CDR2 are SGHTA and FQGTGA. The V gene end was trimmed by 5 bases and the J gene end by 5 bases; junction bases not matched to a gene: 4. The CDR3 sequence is CASSQTGIDTQYF. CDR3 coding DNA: TGTGCCAGCAGCCAGACAGGGATAGATACGCAGTATTTT.

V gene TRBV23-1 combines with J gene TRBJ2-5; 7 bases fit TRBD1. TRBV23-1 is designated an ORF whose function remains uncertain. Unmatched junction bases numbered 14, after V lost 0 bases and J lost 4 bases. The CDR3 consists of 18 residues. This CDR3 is CASSQSTFERGRRETQYF. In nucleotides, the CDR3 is TGCGCCAGCAGTCAATCGACATTCGAGAGGGGGCGACGAGAGACCCAGTACTTC.

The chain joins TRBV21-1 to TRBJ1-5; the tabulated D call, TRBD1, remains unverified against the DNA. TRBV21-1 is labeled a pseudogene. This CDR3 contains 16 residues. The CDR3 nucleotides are TGTGCCAGCAGCAAAGTCACCACCAGGGGGCGGCAGCCCCAGCATTTT. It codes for CASSKVTTRGRQPQHF.

The CDR3 DNA reads as TGTGCCAGCTCACCAAACAAGGTCCCAGGGGCCCAGTACTTC. It specifies CASSPNKVPGAQYF. The chain couples TRBV18 to TRBJ2-5, with D perhaps TRBD1 (6 bases). V shed 2 bases and J shed 9 bases, with 16 bases lying between them. The length of the CDR3 is 14 residues. Germline CDR1 and CDR2: KGHSH and LQKENI.

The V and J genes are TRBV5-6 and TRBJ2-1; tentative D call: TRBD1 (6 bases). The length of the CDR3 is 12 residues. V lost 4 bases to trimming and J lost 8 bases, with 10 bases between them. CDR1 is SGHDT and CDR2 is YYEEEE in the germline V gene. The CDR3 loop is CASSLGAYEQFF. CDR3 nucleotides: TGTGCCAGCAGCCTGGGGGCCTATGAGCAGTTCTTC. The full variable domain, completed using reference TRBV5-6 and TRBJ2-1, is DAGVTQSPTHLIKTRGQQVTLRCSPKSGHDTVSWYQQALGQGPQFIFQYYEEEERQRGNFPDRFSGHQFPNYSSELNVNALLLGDSALYLCASSLGAYEQFFGPGTRLTVL.

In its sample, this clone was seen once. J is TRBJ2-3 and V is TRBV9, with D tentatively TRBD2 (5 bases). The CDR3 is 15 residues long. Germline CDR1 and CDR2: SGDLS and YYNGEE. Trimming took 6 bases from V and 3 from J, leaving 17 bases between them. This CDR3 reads CASNRDASITDTQYF. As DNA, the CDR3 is TGTGCCAGCAATCGCGACGCTAGCATTACAGATACGCAGTATTTT.

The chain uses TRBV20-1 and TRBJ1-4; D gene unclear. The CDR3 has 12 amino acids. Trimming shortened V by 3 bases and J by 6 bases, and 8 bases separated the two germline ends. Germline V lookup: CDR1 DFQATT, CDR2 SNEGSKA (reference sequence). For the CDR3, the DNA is TGCAGTGCTAGTTTGGGCGATGAAAAACTGTTTTTT. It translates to CSASLGDEKLFF.

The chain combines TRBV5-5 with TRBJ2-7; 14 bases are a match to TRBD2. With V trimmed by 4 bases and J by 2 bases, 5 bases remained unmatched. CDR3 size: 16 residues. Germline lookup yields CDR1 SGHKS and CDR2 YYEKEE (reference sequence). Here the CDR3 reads CASSLGLAGAPYEQYV. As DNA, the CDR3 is TGTGCCAGCAGCCTGGGACTAGCGGGGGCCCCCTACGAGCAGTACGTC.

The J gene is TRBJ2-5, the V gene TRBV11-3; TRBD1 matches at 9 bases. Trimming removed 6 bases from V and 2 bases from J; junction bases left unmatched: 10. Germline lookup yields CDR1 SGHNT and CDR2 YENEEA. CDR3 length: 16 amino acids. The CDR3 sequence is CASSPGMGQGQETQYF. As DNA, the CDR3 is TGTGCCAGCAGTCCGGGGATGGGACAGGGACAAGAGACCCAGTACTTC.